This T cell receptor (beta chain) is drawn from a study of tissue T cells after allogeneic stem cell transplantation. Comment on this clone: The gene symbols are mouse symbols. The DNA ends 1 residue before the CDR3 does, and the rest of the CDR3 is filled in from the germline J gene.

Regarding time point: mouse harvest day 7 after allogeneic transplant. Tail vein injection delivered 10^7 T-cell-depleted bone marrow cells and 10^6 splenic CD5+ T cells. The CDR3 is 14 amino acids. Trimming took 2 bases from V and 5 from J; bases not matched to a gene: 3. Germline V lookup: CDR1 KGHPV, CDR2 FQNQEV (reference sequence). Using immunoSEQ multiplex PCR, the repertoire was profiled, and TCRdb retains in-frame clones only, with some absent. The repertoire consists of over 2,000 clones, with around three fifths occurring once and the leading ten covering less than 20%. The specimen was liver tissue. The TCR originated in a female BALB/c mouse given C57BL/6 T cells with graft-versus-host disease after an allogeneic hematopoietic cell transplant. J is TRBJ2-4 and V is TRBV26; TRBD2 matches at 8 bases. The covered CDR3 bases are TGTGCCAGCAGTCTGATGGGGGGGGGAAACACCTTGTAC. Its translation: CASSLMGGGNTLY. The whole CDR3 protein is CASSLMGGGNTLYF.